This TCR beta chain was identified during a study of metastatic and nonmetastatic thyroid tumors. Ahead of thyroid surgery, no patient had received treatment of any kind. V shed 3 bases, J shed 3 bases, and the junction held 1 base outside the gene matches. The CDR3 loop spans 13 amino acids. Germline V gene data show CDR1 as KGHSH and CDR2 as LQKENI. This clone came up many times. TCRdb used MiXCR to call clones anew from the PCR reads. This table holds 23,000 or so clones, around 20% found once. Input material: blood. This receptor was obtained from a female donor with papillary thyroid cancer or a benign thyroid nodule (not recorded which). Some clones in this sample may be carry-over from other donors' samples. This sequence joins TRBV18 and TRBJ2-5; 7 bases agree with TRBD1. CDR3 protein: CASSPGTEETQYF. The CDR3 coding sequence is TGTGCCAGCTCACCTGGGACAGAAGAGACCCAGTACTTC.